One and the same sample provided the 7 T cell receptor beta chains below, sequenced in a study of PD-1 blockade in classical Hodgkin lymphoma. Time point in this sample: cycle 4 day 1 (C4D1), after 6 weeks of nivolumab. Each patient relapsed following autologous stem cell transplantation, and prior brentuximab vedotin exposure differed. TCRdb's copy holds only in-frame clones and misses some; the assay was immunoSEQ multiplex PCR. This table holds 75,000 to 100,000 clones, under 95% found once. The source was peripheral blood mononuclear cells (PBMCs), collected before the fourth cycle of nivolumab. These receptors were obtained from a human donor with classical Hodgkin lymphoma.

The chain carries TRBV27 and TRBJ1-3; D ambiguous. CDR1 is MNHEY and CDR2 is SMNVEV in the germline V gene (reference sequence). V lost 0 bases, J lost 5 bases, and 11 bases lay in between. This CDR3 region has 15 residues. The CDR3 sequence is CASSLSKGGRNTIYF. For the CDR3, the DNA is TGTGCCAGCAGTTTATCGAAGGGCGGCCGAAACACCATATATTTT.

V gene TRBV18 combines with J gene TRBJ1-5, with D unresolved. The V and J ends lost 3 bases and 5 bases respectively, with 14 bases between them. This CDR3 spans 15 amino acids. Germline V gene lookup returns CDR1 KGHSH and CDR2 LQKENI. CDR3 bases: TGTGCCAGCTCACCTGACGTCCGAATCGATCAGCCCCAGCATTTT. Translating gives CASSPDVRIDQPQHF.

The chain links TRBV6-6 to TRBJ2-2; 10 positions match TRBD2. CDR3 length equals 15 residues. Germline V gene sequence: CDR1 MNHNY, CDR2 SVGAGI (reference sequence). V trimming: 2 bases; J trimming: 8 bases; junction bases outside the gene matches: 5. The CDR3 region is CASSYLTSGIGELFF. The CDR3 nucleotides read TGTGCCAGCAGTTACCTTACTAGCGGGATTGGGGAGCTGTTTTTT.

V is TRBV5-4 and J is TRBJ1-2; TRBD1 aligns across 8 bases. CDR1 and CDR2 from the germline V gene are SGHNT and YYREEE (reference sequence). The V gene end was trimmed by 0 bases and the J gene end by 8 bases; junction bases not matched to a gene: 9. This CDR3 comprises 15 residues. This CDR3 is CASSLEDRVLLGYTF. The CDR3 DNA reads TGTGCCAGCAGCTTGGAGGACAGGGTCCTCCTCGGCTACACCTTC.

This sequence joins TRBV5-1 and TRBJ1-4; 9 bases agree with TRBD1. With V trimmed by 4 bases and J by 7 bases, 8 bases remained unmatched. Germline CDR1 is SGHRS and CDR2 is YFSETQ. This CDR3 has 15 amino acids. In DNA, the CDR3 is TGCGCCAGCAGCATAGGACAGGGGAGCAGTGAAAAACTGTTTTTT. Translation: CASSIGQGSSEKLFF.

The chain joins TRBV5-1 to TRBJ2-6, with no clear D. Looked up from germline, CDR1 is SGHRS and CDR2 is YFSETQ. The ends were cut back, 1 base at V and 4 bases at J, with 3 bases in the middle. The CDR3 covers 13 residues. The CDR3 DNA sequence: TGCGCCAGCAGCTTGTCCGGGGCCAACGTCCTGACTTTC. This gives the protein CASSLSGANVLTF.

V is TRBV14 and J is TRBJ2-2; D not certain. Per the germline V gene, CDR1 is SGHDN and CDR2 is FVKESK. This CDR3 comprises 16 residues. The V end lost 1 base, the J end lost 0 bases, and 9 bases lay between the germline ends. CDR3 bases: TGTGCCAGCAGCCAAGGGGCTGGCACGAACACCGGGGAGCTGTTTTTT. This translates into CASSQGAGTNTGELFF.